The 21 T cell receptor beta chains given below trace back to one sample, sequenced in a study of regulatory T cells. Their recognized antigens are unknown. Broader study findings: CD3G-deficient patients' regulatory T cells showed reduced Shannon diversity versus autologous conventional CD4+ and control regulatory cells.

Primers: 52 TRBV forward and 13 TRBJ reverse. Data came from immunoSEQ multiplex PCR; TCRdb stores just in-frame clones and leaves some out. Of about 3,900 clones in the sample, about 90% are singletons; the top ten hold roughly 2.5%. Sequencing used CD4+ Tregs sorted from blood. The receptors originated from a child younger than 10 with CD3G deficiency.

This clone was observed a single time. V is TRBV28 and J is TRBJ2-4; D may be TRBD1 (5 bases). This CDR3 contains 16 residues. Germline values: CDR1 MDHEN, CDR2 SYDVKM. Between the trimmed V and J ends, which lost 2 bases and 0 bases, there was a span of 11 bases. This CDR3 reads CASSLQGIVAKNIQYF. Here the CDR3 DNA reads TGTGCCAGCAGTTTACAGGGAATAGTAGCCAAAAACATTCAGTACTTC.

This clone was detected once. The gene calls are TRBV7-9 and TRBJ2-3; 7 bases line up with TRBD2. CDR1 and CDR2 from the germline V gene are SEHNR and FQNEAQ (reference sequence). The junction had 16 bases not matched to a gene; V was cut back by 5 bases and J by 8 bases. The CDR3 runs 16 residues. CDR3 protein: CASSPPGLTPLGTQYF. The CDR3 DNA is TGTGCCAGCAGCCCTCCGGGACTAACGCCCTTGGGTACGCAGTATTTT. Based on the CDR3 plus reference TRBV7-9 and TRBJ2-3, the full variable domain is DTGVSQNPRHKITKRGQNVTFRCDPISEHNRLYWYRQTLGQGPEFLTYFQNEAQLEKSRLLSDRFSAERPKGSFSTLEIQRTEQGDSAMYLCASSPPGLTPLGTQYFGPGTRLTVL.

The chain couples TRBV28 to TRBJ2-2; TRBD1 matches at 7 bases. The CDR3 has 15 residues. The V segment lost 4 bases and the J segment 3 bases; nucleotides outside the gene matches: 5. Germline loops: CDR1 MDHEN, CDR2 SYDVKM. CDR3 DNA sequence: TGTGCCAGCAGTTATGGCAGGGGGTACACCGGGGAGCTGTTTTTT. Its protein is CASSYGRGYTGELFF.

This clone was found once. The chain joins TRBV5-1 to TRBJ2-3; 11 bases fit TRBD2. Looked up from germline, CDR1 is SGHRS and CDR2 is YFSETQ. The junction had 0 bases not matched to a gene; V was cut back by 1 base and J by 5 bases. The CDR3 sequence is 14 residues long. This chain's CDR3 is CASSLTSGRDTQYF. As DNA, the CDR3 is TGCGCCAGCAGCTTGACTAGCGGGAGAGATACGCAGTATTTT.

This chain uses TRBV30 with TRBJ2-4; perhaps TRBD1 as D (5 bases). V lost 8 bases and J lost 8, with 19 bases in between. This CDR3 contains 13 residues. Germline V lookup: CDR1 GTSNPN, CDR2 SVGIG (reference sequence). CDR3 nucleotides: TGTGCCGGACGGTGGGGCGGAGAGGACATTCAGTACTTC. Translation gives CAGRWGGEDIQYF.

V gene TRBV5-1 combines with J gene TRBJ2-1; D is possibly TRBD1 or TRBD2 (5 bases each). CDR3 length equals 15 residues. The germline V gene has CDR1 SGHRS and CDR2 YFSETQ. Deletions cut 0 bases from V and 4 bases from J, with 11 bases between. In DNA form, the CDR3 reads TGCGCCAGCAGCTTGGGGGACCGGCATTACAATGAGCAGTTCTTC. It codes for CASSLGDRHYNEQFF.

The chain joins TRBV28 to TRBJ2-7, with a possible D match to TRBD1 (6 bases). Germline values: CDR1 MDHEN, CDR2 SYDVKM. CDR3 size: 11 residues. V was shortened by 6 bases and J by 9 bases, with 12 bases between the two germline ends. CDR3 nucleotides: TGTGCCAGCAGGTCCAACAGGGCGCAGTACTTC. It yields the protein CASRSNRAQYF.

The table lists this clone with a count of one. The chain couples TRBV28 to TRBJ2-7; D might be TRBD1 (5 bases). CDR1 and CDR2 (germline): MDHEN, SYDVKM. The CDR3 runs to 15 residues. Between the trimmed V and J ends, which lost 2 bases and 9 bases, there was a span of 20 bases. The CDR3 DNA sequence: TGTGCCAGCAGTTTACAGTCAGGACAAAAGGTCGTGCAGTACTTC. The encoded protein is CASSLQSGQKVVQYF.

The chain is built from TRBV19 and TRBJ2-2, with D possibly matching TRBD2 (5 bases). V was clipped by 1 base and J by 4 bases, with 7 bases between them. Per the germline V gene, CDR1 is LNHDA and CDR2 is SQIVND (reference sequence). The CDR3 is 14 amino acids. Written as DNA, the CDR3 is TGTGCCAGTAGTATAGTCGGACTCACCGGGGAGCTGTTTTTT. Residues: CASSIVGLTGELFF. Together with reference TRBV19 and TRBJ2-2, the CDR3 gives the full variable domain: DGGITQSPKYLFRKEGQNVTLSCEQNLNHDAMYWYRQDPGQGLRLIYYSQIVNDFQKGDIAEGYSVSREKKESFPLTVTSAQKNPTAFYLCASSIVGLTGELFFGEGSRLTVL.

In DNA, the CDR3 is TGTGCCAGCAGCTCCTCTGGGCAGGGGTTCATTCAGTACTTC. Protein sequence: CASSSSGQGFIQYF. The rearrangement joins TRBV28 to TRBJ2-4, with D possibly matching TRBD1 (6 bases). Germline lookup yields CDR1 MDHEN and CDR2 SYDVKM. The CDR3 is 14 amino acids. V lost 6 bases, J lost 9 bases, and 18 bases lay in between.

The CDR3: CSAAGPYEQYF. DNA for the CDR3: TGCAGTGCCGCGGGTCCCTACGAGCAGTACTTC. The V call is TRBV20-1, the J call TRBJ2-7; TRBD2 is a possible D gene (5 bases). This CDR3 is built from 11 residues. Germline assignment: CDR1 DFQATT and CDR2 SNEGSKA (reference sequence). Deletions cut 6 bases from V and 2 bases from J, with 8 bases between.

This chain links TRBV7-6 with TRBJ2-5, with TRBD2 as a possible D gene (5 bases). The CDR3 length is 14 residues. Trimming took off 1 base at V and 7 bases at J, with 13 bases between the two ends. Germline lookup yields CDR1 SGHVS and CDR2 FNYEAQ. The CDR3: CASSLGSLEPTQYF. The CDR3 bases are TGTGCCAGCAGCTTAGGATCACTAGAACCGACCCAGTACTTC. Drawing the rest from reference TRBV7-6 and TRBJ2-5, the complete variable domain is GAGVSQSPRYKVTKRGQDVALRCDPISGHVSLYWYRQALGQGPEFLTYFNYEAQQDKSGLPNDRFSAERPEGSISTLTIQRTEQRDSAMYRCASSLGSLEPTQYFGPGTRLLVL.

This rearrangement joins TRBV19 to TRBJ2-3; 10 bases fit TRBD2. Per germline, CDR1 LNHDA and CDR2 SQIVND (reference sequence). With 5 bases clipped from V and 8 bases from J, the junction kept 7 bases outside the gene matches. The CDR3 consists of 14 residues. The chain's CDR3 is CASSASGRGSTQYF. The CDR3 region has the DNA TGTGCCAGTAGTGCTAGCGGGAGAGGTAGTACGCAGTATTTT.

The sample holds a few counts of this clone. In DNA form, the CDR3 reads TGTGCCAGCAGTGAAGCCTCGAGCGGGAGGGACGAGCAGTACTTC. Translating gives CASSEASSGRDEQYF. The chain uses TRBV6-1 and TRBJ2-7; 10 bases map to TRBD2. The V gene's germline CDR1 is MNHNS and CDR2 SASEGT. Trimming cost V 0 bases and J 5 bases; bases outside gene matches: 4. There are 15 residues in the CDR3.

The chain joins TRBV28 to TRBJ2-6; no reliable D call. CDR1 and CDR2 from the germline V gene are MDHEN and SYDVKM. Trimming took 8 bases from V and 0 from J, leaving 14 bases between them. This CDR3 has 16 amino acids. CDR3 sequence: CASGPPKLSGANVLTF. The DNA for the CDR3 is TGTGCCAGCGGACCCCCGAAGCTCTCTGGGGCCAACGTCCTGACTTTC.

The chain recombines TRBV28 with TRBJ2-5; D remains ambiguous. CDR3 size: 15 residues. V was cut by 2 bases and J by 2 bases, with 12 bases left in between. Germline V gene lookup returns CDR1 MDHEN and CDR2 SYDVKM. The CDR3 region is CASSLALPPQETQYF. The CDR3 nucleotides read TGTGCCAGCAGTTTAGCACTTCCCCCACAAGAGACCCAGTACTTC.

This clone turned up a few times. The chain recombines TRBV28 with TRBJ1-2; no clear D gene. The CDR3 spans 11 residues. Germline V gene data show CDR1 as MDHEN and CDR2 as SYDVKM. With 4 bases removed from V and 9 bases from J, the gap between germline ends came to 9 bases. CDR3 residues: CASSSQGSYTF. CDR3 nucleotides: TGTGCCAGCAGTTCCCAAGGGAGCTACACCTTC.

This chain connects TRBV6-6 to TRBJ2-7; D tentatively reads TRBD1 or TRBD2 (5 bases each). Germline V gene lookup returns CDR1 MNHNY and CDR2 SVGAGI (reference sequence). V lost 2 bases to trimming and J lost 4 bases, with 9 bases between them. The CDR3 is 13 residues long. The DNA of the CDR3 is TGTGCCAGCAGTTACGAGTGGGGGTACGAGCAGTACTTC. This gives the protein CASSYEWGYEQYF.

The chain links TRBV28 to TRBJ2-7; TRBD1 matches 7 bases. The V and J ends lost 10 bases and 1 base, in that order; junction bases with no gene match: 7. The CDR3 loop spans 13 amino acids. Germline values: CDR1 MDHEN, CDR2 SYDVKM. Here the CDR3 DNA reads TGTGCCACTACGACAGGGAAATCCTACGAGCAGTACTTC. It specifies CATTTGKSYEQYF.

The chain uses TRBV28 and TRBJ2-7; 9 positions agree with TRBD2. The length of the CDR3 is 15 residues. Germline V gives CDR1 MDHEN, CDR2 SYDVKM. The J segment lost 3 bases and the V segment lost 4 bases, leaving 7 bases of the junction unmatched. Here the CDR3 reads CASSSPYSGSYEQYF. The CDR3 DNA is TGTGCCAGCAGTTCACCTTATAGCGGGAGCTACGAGCAGTACTTC.

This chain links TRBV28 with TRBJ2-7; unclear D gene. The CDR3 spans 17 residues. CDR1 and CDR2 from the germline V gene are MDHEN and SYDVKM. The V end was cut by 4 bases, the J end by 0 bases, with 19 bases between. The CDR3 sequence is CASSSPSVGFSSYEQYF. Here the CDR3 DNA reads TGTGCCAGCAGTTCACCATCCGTCGGGTTTAGCTCCTACGAGCAGTACTTC.